The rows below give T cell receptor beta chains drawn from one sample of a study of shared clonotypes between healthy human individuals. Profiling relied on immunoSEQ multiplex PCR, and the TCRdb table lists in-frame clones only, not all of them. The sample yields over 2 million clones, approximately 95% seen once. The sample taken for sequencing was naive CD4+ T cells sorted from blood. Receptors were obtained from a man between 18 and 35 years old in good health. Both conserved end residues are part of each CDR3. The D gene is left open where the match is weak. For some rows the clone size is stated as once, few or many, or as a class when expanded; others skip it.

clone size	V gene	J gene	D gene	CDR3 protein	CDR3 DNA
once	TRBV7-2	TRBJ2-7	.	CASSLGAKNYEQYF	TGTGCCAGCAGCTTAGGGGCAAAGAACTACGAGCAGTACTTC
.	TRBV5-1	TRBJ2-5	.	CASSALLAGTWGQETQYF	TGCGCCAGCAGCGCACTCCTCGCGGGGACCTGGGGACAAGAGACCCAGTACTTC
.	TRBV11-2	TRBJ1-3	.	CASSSSVKGRVSGNTIYF	TGTGCCAGCAGCTCATCAGTTAAGGGTAGGGTCTCTGGAAACACCATATATTTT
.	TRBV19	TRBJ2-3	.	CASMGANTDTQYF	TGTGCCAGTATGGGAGCAAACACAGATACGCAGTATTTT
.	TRBV2	TRBJ2-1	.	CASSDTAVYNEQFF	TGTGCCAGCAGTGACACAGCCGTCTACAATGAGCAGTTCTTC
.	TRBV5-4	TRBJ2-5	.	CASSLGVGEDGETQYF	TGTGCCAGCAGCTTGGGAGTGGGGGAGGATGGGGAGACCCAGTACTTC
.	TRBV5-1	TRBJ2-5	TRBD2	CASSPTSGGPQETQYF	TGCGCCAGCAGCCCGACTAGCGGGGGGCCCCAAGAGACCCAGTACTTC
.	TRBV10-3	TRBJ2-7	TRBD1	CAITPTGSTYEQYF	TGTGCCATCACCCCGACAGGGTCAACCTACGAGCAGTACTTC
.	TRBV4-3	TRBJ1-1	TRBD1	CASSQDLGTVNTEAFF	TGCGCCAGCAGCCAAGATCTGGGGACAGTGAACACTGAAGCTTTCTTT
once	TRBV5-6	TRBJ1-2	.	CASSLSSGTNPYGYTF	TGTGCCAGCAGCTTAAGTTCCGGGACAAACCCCTATGGCTACACCTTC
.	TRBV2	TRBJ2-5	TRBD2	CASSGGASGQTQYF	TGTGCCAGCAGTGGGGGGGCTAGCGGGCAGACCCAGTACTTC
.	TRBV7-9	TRBJ1-4	TRBD1	CASKGTGQGNEKLFF	TGTGCCAGCAAGGGCACGGGACAGGGTAATGAAAAACTGTTTTTT
.	TRBV18	TRBJ2-1	.	CASSPPKKGYNEQFF	TGTGCCAGCTCACCACCTAAAAAGGGGTACAATGAGCAGTTCTTC
.	TRBV7-2	TRBJ2-7	.	CASSLVEGVQYF	TGTGCCAGCAGCTTAGTTGAGGGAGTGCAGTACTTC
.	TRBV27	TRBJ2-1	.	CASSLSMVGNEQFF	TGTGCCAGCAGTTTATCGATGGTAGGCAATGAGCAGTTCTTC
.	TRBV6-5	TRBJ2-3	.	CASSRDFDPGTQYF	TGTGCCAGCAGTCGGGACTTCGACCCTGGTACGCAGTATTTT
.	TRBV6-1	TRBJ2-7	.	CASSEPWTRTAVYEQYF	TGTGCCAGCAGTGAACCCTGGACTCGGACAGCCGTCTACGAGCAGTACTTC
.	TRBV25-1	TRBJ1-4	.	CASSEQRPTNEKLFF	TGTGCCAGCAGCGAACAGAGACCAACTAATGAAAAACTGTTTTTT
.	TRBV7-2	TRBJ2-7	.	CASSLGPYLSSEQYF	TGTGCCAGCAGCTTAGGGCCGTATCTATCTAGCGAGCAGTACTTC
.	TRBV18	TRBJ1-5	.	CASSHDPGAEQPQHF	TGTGCCAGCTCTCACGACCCAGGGGCGGAACAGCCCCAGCATTTT
.	TRBV4-3	TRBJ1-5	.	CASSQDWGLGQPQHF	TGCGCCAGCAGCCAAGATTGGGGTTTAGGGCAGCCCCAGCATTTT
.	TRBV6-5	TRBJ1-1	.	CASSYSHTGMNTEAFF	TGTGCCAGCAGTTACTCCCATACAGGGATGAACACTGAAGCTTTCTTT
.	TRBV28	TRBJ1-4	.	CASSLYGQQNEKLFF	TGTGCCAGCAGTTTATATGGACAGCAGAATGAAAAACTGTTTTTT
.	TRBV5-1	TRBJ2-2	.	CASSDQRGARELFF	TGCGCCAGCAGCGACCAACGGGGCGCCCGGGAGCTGTTTTTT
.	TRBV18	TRBJ2-3	TRBD1	CASSPSPLFRQGENHTDTQYF	TGTGCCAGCTCACCAAGCCCTCTTTTTCGACAGGGGGAGAACCACACAGATACGCAGTATTTT
.	TRBV4-3	TRBJ1-6	.	CASSQDLENSPLHF	TGCGCCAGCAGCCAAGATCTGGAGAACTCACCCCTCCACTTT
.	TRBV9	TRBJ1-6	TRBD1	CASSPRQGGNSPLHF	TGTGCCAGCAGCCCCAGACAGGGTGGGAATTCACCCCTCCACTTT
.	TRBV18	TRBJ2-7	.	CASSPTGPKTYEQYF	TGTGCCAGCTCACCAACAGGCCCGAAGACCTACGAGCAGTACTTC
.	TRBV7-9	TRBJ2-1	TRBD2	CASSLAAGGTLYNEQFF	TGTGCCAGCAGCTTAGCGGCGGGAGGGACACTTTACAATGAGCAGTTCTTC
.	TRBV10-2	TRBJ1-5	.	CASRIQSNQPQHF	TGCGCCAGCAGGATTCAGAGCAATCAGCCCCAGCATTTT
.	TRBV18	TRBJ2-1	TRBD2	CASSPKAGGDNEQFF	TGTGCCAGCTCACCAAAAGCGGGGGGGGACAATGAGCAGTTCTTC
.	TRBV5-6	TRBJ2-7	TRBD2	CASSSGLVANYEQYF	TGTGCCAGCAGCTCGGGACTAGTAGCTAACTACGAGCAGTACTTC
.	TRBV6-6	TRBJ2-1	TRBD1	CASSYGGQKGNEQFF	TGTGCCAGCAGTTACGGGGGACAGAAAGGCAATGAGCAGTTCTTC
.	TRBV10-3	TRBJ1-3	.	CAITRTSSVNTIYF	TGTGCCATCACCCGGACATCCTCGGTAAACACCATATATTTT